This is a list of T cell receptor beta chains from one sample in a study of control samples from healthy donors and cancer patients. Here immunoSEQ multiplex PCR was the method, and the copy in TCRdb shows in-frame clones only, minus some. The repertoire has 65,000 to 75,000 clones, roughly 87% of them found once; the top ten carry 4%. The sequencing input was blood. The source is a woman aged 45 to 65 in good health. CDR3s include the opening cysteine and the closing phenylalanine or tryptophan. A D gene is named only where the DNA matches it firmly. Size is omitted from some rows. Given values are once, few, many or a class for expanded clones.

V	length	size	D	J	CDR3	DNA
TRBV6-2/TRBV6-3	16	few	TRBD1	TRBJ2-3	CASSPRRQGAQDTQYF	TGTGCCAGCAGCCCCCGGCGACAGGGGGCACAAGATACGCAGTATTTT
TRBV5-4	15	NA	NA	TRBJ2-1	CASSLVRVTHNEQFF	TGTGCCAGCAGCTTGGTCAGGGTGACCCACAATGAGCAGTTCTTC
TRBV6-5	11	NA	NA	TRBJ1-6	CGTRGNSPLHF	TGTGGGACCAGGGGCAATTCACCCCTCCACTTT
TRBV7-9	15	NA	TRBD1	TRBJ1-5	CASSPTGGFVQPQHF	TGTGCCAGCAGTCCCACAGGGGGCTTCGTTCAGCCCCAGCATTTT
TRBV2	15	NA	TRBD2	TRBJ2-7	CASRVGLARNYEQYF	TGTGCCAGCAGAGTTGGACTAGCGAGGAACTACGAGCAGTACTTC
TRBV5-1	14	NA	NA	TRBJ2-7	CASSLRPATDEQYF	TGCGCCAGCAGCTTAAGACCAGCGACGGACGAGCAGTACTTC
TRBV6-6	16	NA	NA	TRBJ1-2	CASRTLQNRVNYGYTF	TGTGCCAGCAGAACCCTACAGAACCGCGTTAACTATGGCTACACCTTC
TRBV6-5	12	NA	NA	TRBJ1-5	CATRDGNQPQHF	TGTGCCACCCGGGACGGGAATCAGCCCCAGCATTTT
TRBV4-1	14	NA	NA	TRBJ1-5	CASSPHLGNQPQHF	TGCGCCAGCAGCCCCCATCTCGGCAATCAGCCCCAGCATTTT
TRBV28	15	NA	NA	TRBJ1-4	CASSLYRATNEKLFF	TGTGCCAGCAGTTTGTACAGGGCAACTAATGAAAAACTGTTTTTT
TRBV7-3	17	once	NA	TRBJ1-5	CASSLIGTGHSNQPQHF	TGTGCCAGCAGCTTAATTGGGACGGGACATAGCAATCAGCCCCAGCATTTT
TRBV10-3	13	NA	NA	TRBJ1-5	CAISEGPNQPQHF	TGTGCCATCAGTGAGGGACCCAATCAGCCCCAGCATTTT
TRBV29-1	13	NA	NA	TRBJ2-7	CSVGAGPSYEQYF	TGCAGCGTTGGGGCCGGACCTTCCTACGAGCAGTACTTC
TRBV28	17	NA	NA	TRBJ1-1	CASSLEGNRERDTEAFF	TGTGCCAGCAGTTTAGAGGGAAACAGGGAACGGGACACTGAAGCTTTCTTT
TRBV5-1	14	NA	NA	TRBJ2-3	CASSLEQGTDTQYF	TGCGCCAGCAGCTTGGAACAGGGCACAGATACGCAGTATTTT
TRBV7-3	13	NA	NA	TRBJ1-1	CASSSQRNTEAFF	TGTGCCAGCAGCTCCCAGAGGAACACTGAAGCTTTCTTT
TRBV5-1	13	NA	NA	TRBJ1-2	CASSLGGSEGYTF	TGCGCCAGCAGCTTGGGTGGGAGTGAAGGCTACACCTTC
TRBV6-4	12	NA	NA	TRBJ1-2	CASIPTVWGYTF	TGTGCCAGCATTCCCACTGTCTGGGGCTACACCTTC
TRBV27	17	NA	NA	TRBJ1-5	CASSLRGHTDSNQPQHF	TGTGCCAGCAGTTTAAGAGGGCACACGGATAGCAATCAGCCCCAGCATTTT
TRBV3-1/TRBV3-2	16	NA	NA	TRBJ1-3	CASSQGTLQVGNTIYF	TGTGCCAGCAGCCAGGGGACCCTGCAGGTTGGAAACACCATATATTTT
TRBV18	19	once	NA	TRBJ2-1	CASSPLAGRRGSGGNEQFF	TGTGCCAGCTCACCACTGGCGGGACGGAGGGGTTCGGGTGGAAATGAACAGTTCTTC
TRBV7-2	14	NA	NA	TRBJ2-3	CASSLGRGTDTQYF	TGTGCCAGCAGCTTGGGTCGGGGCACAGATACGCAGTATTTT
TRBV6-4	12	NA	NA	TRBJ2-7	CASTRGTYEQYF	TGTGCCAGCACTAGGGGAACATACGAGCAGTACTTC
TRBV29-1	12	NA	NA	TRBJ2-2	CSVVGGPGELFF	TGCAGCGTTGTGGGGGGCCCCGGGGAGCTGTTTTTT
TRBV12-3/TRBV12-4	13	NA	NA	TRBJ1-2	CASSARRNYGYTF	TGTGCCAGCAGCGCTCGACGGAACTATGGCTACACCTTC
TRBV5-1	15	once	TRBD2	TRBJ2-3	CASSYASGDTDTQYF	TGCGCCAGCAGTTATGCTAGCGGTGACACAGATACGCAGTATTTT
TRBV6-5	15	NA	TRBD2	TRBJ2-7	CASSYSSLADYEQYF	TGTGCCAGCAGTTACTCGTCTCTAGCGGATTACGAGCAGTACTTC
TRBV21-1	15	once	NA	TRBJ2-5	CAREMDPKRRETQYF	TGTGCCAGAGAAATGGACCCTAAGAGGAGAGAGACCCAGTACTTC
TRBV4-1	15	once	TRBD1	TRBJ1-2	CASSQEDRGSYGYTF	TGCGCCAGCAGCCAAGAGGACAGGGGTTCCTATGGCTACACCTTC
TRBV11-2	15	NA	NA	TRBJ2-3	CASSLNPQQTDTQYF	TGTGCCAGCAGCTTAAATCCACAACAGACAGATACGCAGTATTTT
TRBV9	14	NA	NA	TRBJ2-2	CASSTRQNTGELFF	TGTGCCAGCAGCACCCGACAGAACACCGGGGAGCTGTTTTTT
TRBV19	20	NA	TRBD1	TRBJ1-5	CASSINAISGTGLSNQPQHF	TGTGCCAGTAGTATTAATGCCATCTCCGGGACAGGGCTTAGCAATCAGCCCCAGCATTTT
TRBV19	14	NA	NA	TRBJ2-6	CATTWGSGANVLTF	TGTGCCACCACCTGGGGTTCTGGGGCCAACGTCCTGACTTTC
TRBV12-3/TRBV12-4	11	NA	NA	TRBJ2-3	CASSRRDTQYF	TGTGCCAGCAGCAGGCGAGATACGCAGTATTTT
TRBV3-1/TRBV3-2	14	NA	TRBD1	TRBJ1-1	CASSQVTGDTEAFF	TGTGCCAGCAGCCAAGTAACAGGGGACACTGAAGCTTTCTTT
TRBV5-4	14	NA	NA	TRBJ1-2	CASRLGYYSYGYTF	TGTGCCAGCAGGCTGGGATATTACAGTTATGGCTACACCTTC
TRBV6-5	14	NA	TRBD1	TRBJ2-3	CASTDRARLDTQYF	TGTGCCAGCACAGACAGGGCTCGTCTCGATACGCAGTATTTT
TRBV5-1	15	NA	TRBD2	TRBJ2-1	CASSRLAEAYNEQFF	TGCGCCAGCAGCCGGCTAGCGGAGGCCTACAATGAGCAGTTCTTC
TRBV7-6	16	NA	NA	TRBJ1-3	CASSSPIGTVGNTIYF	TGTGCCAGCAGCTCGCCAATCGGGACCGTTGGAAACACCATATATTTT
TRBV28	15	NA	NA	TRBJ2-2	CASTPFRVNTGELFF	TGTGCCAGCACCCCTTTCAGGGTTAACACCGGGGAGCTGTTTTTT
TRBV28	14	NA	NA	TRBJ1-6	CASSYGQKYSPLHF	TGTGCCAGCAGTTACGGACAGAAGTATTCACCCCTCCACTTT
TRBV28	13	NA	TRBD2	TRBJ2-7	CASSGGGVSEQYF	TGTGCCAGCAGTGGGGGGGGTGTCTCCGAGCAGTACTTC
TRBV20-1	10	once	NA	TRBJ2-5	CSASPMTQYF	TGCAGTGCTAGTCCCATGACCCAGTACTTC
TRBV25-1	16	NA	TRBD1	TRBJ2-2	CASSGEGGWTTGELFF	TGTGCCAGCAGTGGAGAAGGGGGCTGGACCACCGGGGAGCTGTTTTTT
TRBV7-9	15	NA	TRBD2	TRBJ2-2	CASSLDGRATGELFF	TGTGCCAGCAGCTTAGACGGGAGGGCCACCGGGGAGCTGTTTTTT
TRBV7-6	16	NA	NA	TRBJ2-6	CASSLVGGPGANVLTF	TGTGCCAGCAGCTTAGTTGGGGGCCCGGGGGCCAACGTCCTGACTTTC
TRBV30	13	NA	TRBD1	TRBJ2-7	CALTGSPSYEQYF	TGTGCCTTGACAGGGTCGCCTTCTTACGAGCAGTACTTC
TRBV19	16	once	TRBD1	TRBJ2-2	CASSTYRTGPTGELFF	TGTGCCAGTAGTACCTATAGGACAGGGCCCACCGGGGAGCTGTTTTTT
TRBV10-1	11	NA	NA	TRBJ2-2	CASSEGGELFF	TGCGCCAGCAGTGAGGGGGGGGAGCTGTTTTTT
TRBV7-8	14	NA	NA	TRBJ1-4	CASSFAGTNEKLFF	TGTGCCAGCAGCTTCGCGGGAACTAATGAAAAACTGTTTTTT